One TCR beta chain is described in this entry. The CDR3 consists of 15 residues. V gave up 3 bases and J gave up 4 bases; unmatched junction bases: 8. Looked up from germline, CDR1 is GTSNPN and CDR2 is SVGIG (reference sequence). The data derive from a study of T cell responses to AZD1222 COVID-19 vaccine. Assay: immunoSEQ multiplex PCR; the TCRdb copy retains only in-frame clones and omits some. The sample contains 95,000 to 100,000 clones, about 89% of which appear only once. This material consisted of peripheral blood, taken 28 days after the second AZD1222 dose. This chain joins TRBV30 and TRBJ2-2, with 7 nucleotides matching TRBD1. The sequence derives from an adult who received the AZD1222 COVID-19 vaccine. The CDR3 sequence is CAWSLLTGPTGELFF. The CDR3 bases are TGTGCCTGGAGCCTACTGACAGGGCCCACCGGGGAGCTGTTTTTT.